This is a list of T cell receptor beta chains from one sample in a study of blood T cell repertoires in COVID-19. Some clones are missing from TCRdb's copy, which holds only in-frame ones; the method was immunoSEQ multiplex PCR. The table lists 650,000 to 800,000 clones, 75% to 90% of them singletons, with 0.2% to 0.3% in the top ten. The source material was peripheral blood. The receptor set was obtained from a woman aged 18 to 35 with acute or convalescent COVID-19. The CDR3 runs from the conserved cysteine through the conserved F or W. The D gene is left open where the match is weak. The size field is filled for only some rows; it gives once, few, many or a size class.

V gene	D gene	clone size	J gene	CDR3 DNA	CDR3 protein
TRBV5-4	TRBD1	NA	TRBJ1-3	TGTGCCAGCAGCCTCGACGAGGGGGCTGAAATATATTTT	CASSLDEGAEIYF
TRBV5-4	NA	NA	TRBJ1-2	TGTGCCAGCAGCTTGAATCGAGGACTGACCGACTTCGAGGAGAGGTCCACCTTC	CASSLNRGLTDFEERSTF
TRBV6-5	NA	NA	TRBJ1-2	TGTGCCAGCAGTTACATACGGGTCTCGGATTATGGCTACACCTTC	CASSYIRVSDYGYTF
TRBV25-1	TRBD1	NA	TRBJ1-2	TGTGCCAGCAGTGATTTAGGACAGGGGGGTGGCTACACCTTC	CASSDLGQGGGYTF
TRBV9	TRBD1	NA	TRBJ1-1	TGTGCCAGCAGAGCGGTGGGGACAGGGATCAACACTGAAGCTTTCTTT	CASRAVGTGINTEAFF
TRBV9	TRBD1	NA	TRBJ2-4	TGTGCCAGCAGCGACGGGACAGGGAGTGGCATTCAGTACTTC	CASSDGTGSGIQYF
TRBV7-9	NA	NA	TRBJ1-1	TGTGCCAGCAGCTTGGAGGGGTCGAACACTGAAGCTTTCTTT	CASSLEGSNTEAFF
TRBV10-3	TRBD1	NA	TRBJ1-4	TGTGCCATCAGCGAAGTCAGACAGGGGGTTAATGCGGGAAAACTGTTTTTT	CAISEVRQGVNAGKLFF
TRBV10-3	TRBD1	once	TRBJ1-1	TGTGCCATCAGTGTTATCTCCGCCACAGGGGCGGCTGAAGCTTTCTTT	CAISVISATGAAEAFF
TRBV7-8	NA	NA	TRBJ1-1	TGTGCCAGCAGCCGGGAACAGGGTGCGGCTTTCTTT	CASSREQGAAFF
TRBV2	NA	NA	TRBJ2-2	TGTGCCAGCAGCTTCAGTATCCCGAACACCGGGGAGCTGTTTTTT	CASSFSIPNTGELFF
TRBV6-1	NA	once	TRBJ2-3	TGTGCCAGCAGTGAAGCCCACAGGGTAACAGATACGCAGTATTTT	CASSEAHRVTDTQYF
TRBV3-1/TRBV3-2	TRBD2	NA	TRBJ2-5	TGTGCCAGCAGCCAAGATAATGCTAGCGGGGGAGAGACCCAGTACTTC	CASSQDNASGGETQYF
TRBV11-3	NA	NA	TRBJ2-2	TGTGCCAGCAGCTCCCGACAGGACGGACACGGGGAGCTGTTTTTT	CASSSRQDGHGELFF
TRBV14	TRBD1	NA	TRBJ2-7	TGTGCCAGCAGCCAAGACCCAGGGGGCTTCGACGAGCAGTACTTC	CASSQDPGGFDEQYF
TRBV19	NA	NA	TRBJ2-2	TGTGCCAGTAGCCCCGGGGCGAACACCGGGGAGCTGTTTTTT	CASSPGANTGELFF
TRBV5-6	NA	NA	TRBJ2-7	TGTGCCAGCAGCCGCCCAGACTACCCCGAGGACGAGCAGTACTTC	CASSRPDYPEDEQYF
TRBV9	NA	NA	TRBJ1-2	TGTGCCAGCAGCGGGCAGACGGGGAACTATGGCTACACCTTC	CASSGQTGNYGYTF
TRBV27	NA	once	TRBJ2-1	TGTGCCAGCAGTTTATGGTCCGGGGTGAATGAGCAGTTCTTC	CASSLWSGVNEQFF
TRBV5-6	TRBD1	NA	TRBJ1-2	TGTGCCAGCAGCTTGCTGTGGGACAGGGGCGAAGATTCCTATGGCTACACCTTC	CASSLLWDRGEDSYGYTF
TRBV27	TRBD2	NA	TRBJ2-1	TGTGCCAGCAGTTCGACTAGCGGGGGCGGTGAGCAGTTCTTC	CASSSTSGGGEQFF
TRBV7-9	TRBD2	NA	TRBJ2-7	TGTGCCAGCAGCTTCGGGACTAGCGGGGTGTTTCCCTACGAGCAGTACTTC	CASSFGTSGVFPYEQYF
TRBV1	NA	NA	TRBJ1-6	TGCACCAGCAGCCAAGATAGGGGATCACCCCTCCACTTT	CTSSQDRGSPLHF
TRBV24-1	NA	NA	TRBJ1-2	TGTGCCACCAGTGACCCTCATGTGGGGGGTGCGGAAGGCTACACCTTC	CATSDPHVGGAEGYTF